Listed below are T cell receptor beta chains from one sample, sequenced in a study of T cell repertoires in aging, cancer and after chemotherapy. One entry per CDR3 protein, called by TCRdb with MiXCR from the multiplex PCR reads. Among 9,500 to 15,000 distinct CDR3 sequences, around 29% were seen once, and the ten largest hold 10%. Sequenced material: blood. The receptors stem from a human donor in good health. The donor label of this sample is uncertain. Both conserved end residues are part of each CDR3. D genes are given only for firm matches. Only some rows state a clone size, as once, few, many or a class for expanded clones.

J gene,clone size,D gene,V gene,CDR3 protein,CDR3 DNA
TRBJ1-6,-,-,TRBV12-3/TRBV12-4,CASVRDWGHSPLHF,TGTGCCAGCGTAAGGGATTGGGGCCATTCACCCCTCCACTTT
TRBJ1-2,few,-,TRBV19,CASSGAWGGYTF,TGTGCCAGCTCCGGGGCCTGGGGTGGCTACACCTTC
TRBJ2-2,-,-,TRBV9,CASSVRGGGGTGELFF,TGTGCCAGCAGCGTAAGGGGAGGGGGCGGCACCGGGGAGCTGTTTTTT
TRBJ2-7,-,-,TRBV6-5,CASSQGNPLIAAYEQYF,TGTGCCAGCTCCCAAGGCAACCCCCTCATAGCAGCATACGAGCAGTACTTC
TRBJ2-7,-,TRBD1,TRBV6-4,CASSEGQGVYEQYF,TGTGCCAGCAGTGAGGGACAGGGGGTGTACGAGCAGTACTTC
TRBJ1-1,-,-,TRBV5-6,CASSQGTPYTEAFF,TGTGCCAGCAGCCAAGGGACTCCATACACTGAAGCTTTCTTT
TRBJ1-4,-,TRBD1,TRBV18,CASSPRGTGFSEKLFF,TGTGCCAGCTCACCACGCGGGACAGGGTTCAGTGAAAAACTGTTTTTT
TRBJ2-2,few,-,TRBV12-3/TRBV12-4,CASSRTVGAGELFF,TGTGCCAGCAGCCGGACAGTGGGCGCCGGGGAGCTGTTTTTT
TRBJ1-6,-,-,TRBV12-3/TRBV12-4,CASSFGGANSPLHF,TGTGCCAGCTCTTTTGGGGGGGCCAATTCACCCCTCCACTTT
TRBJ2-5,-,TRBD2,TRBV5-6,CASSLALVGGGQEETQYF,TGTGCCAGCAGCTTGGCCTTGGTCGGCGGGGGTCAAGAAGAGACCCAGTACTTC
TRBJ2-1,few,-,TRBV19,CASSGTNYNEQFF,TGTGCCAGTAGCGGAACGAATTACAATGAGCAGTTCTTC
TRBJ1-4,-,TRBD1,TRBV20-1,CSATIQGTNEKLFF,TGCAGTGCTACGATACAGGGGACTAATGAAAAACTGTTTTTT
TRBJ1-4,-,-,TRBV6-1,CASSDRVANEKLFF,TGTGCCAGCAGTGATAGGGTGGCTAATGAAAAACTGTTTTTT
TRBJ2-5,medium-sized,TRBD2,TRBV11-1,CASSFGLAGDETQYF,TGTGCCAGCAGCTTCGGCCTAGCGGGGGACGAGACCCAGTACTTC
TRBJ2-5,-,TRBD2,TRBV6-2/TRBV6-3,CASTGGGAETQYF,TGTGCCAGCACGGGCGGGGGGGCGGAGACCCAGTACTTC
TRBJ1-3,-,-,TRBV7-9,CASSLLANSGNTIYF,TGTGCCAGCAGCTTATTGGCCAACTCTGGAAACACCATATATTTT
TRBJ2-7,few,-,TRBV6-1,CASSEFRGAYEQYF,TGTGCCAGCAGTGAATTCAGAGGGGCCTACGAGCAGTACTTC
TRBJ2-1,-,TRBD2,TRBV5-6,CASSRGVGDGYNEQFF,TGTGCCAGCTCCCGGGGGGTAGGGGACGGCTACAATGAGCAGTTCTTC
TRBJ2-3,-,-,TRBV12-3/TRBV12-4,CASSLMSGPTDTQYF,TGTGCCAGCAGTTTAATGTCTGGCCCGACAGATACGCAGTATTTT
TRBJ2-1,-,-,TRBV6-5,CASSSKTRPILQGGNEQFF,TGTGCCAGCAGTTCTAAAACAAGACCTATATTACAAGGAGGGAATGAGCAGTTCTTC
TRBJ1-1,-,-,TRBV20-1,CSARLEGDTEAFF,TGCAGTGCGAGACTTGAGGGAGACACTGAAGCTTTCTTT
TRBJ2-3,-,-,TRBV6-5,CASRGGFSTDTQYF,TGTGCCAGCAGAGGGGGTTTTAGCACAGATACGCAGTATTTT
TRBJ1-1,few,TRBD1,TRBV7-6,CASSSRQGVNTEAFF,TGTGCCAGCAGCTCCAGACAGGGTGTTAACACTGAAGCTTTCTTT
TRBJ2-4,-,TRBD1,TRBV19,CASSGQGANIQYF,TGTGCCAGTAGTGGACAGGGGGCTAACATTCAGTACTTC
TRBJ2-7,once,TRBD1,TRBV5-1,CASSLDYRDRSHEQYF,TGCGCCAGCAGCTTGGACTACCGGGACAGGAGCCACGAGCAGTACTTC
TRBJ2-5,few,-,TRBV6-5,CASSYSGQETQYF,TGTGCCAGCAGTTACTCGGGCCAAGAGACCCAGTACTTC
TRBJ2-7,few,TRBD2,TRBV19,CASRTHGTSGPYEQYF,TGTGCCAGTAGGACCCACGGGACTAGCGGGCCCTACGAGCAGTACTTC
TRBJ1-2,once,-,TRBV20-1,CSAKKDRVNYGYTF,TGCAGTGCTAAGAAAGACAGAGTGAACTATGGCTACACCTTC
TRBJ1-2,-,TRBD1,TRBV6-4,CASSENRGRGSYGYTF,TGTGCCAGCAGTGAAAACAGGGGGCGAGGCAGCTATGGCTACACCTTC
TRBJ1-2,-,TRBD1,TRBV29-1,CSGEMAGGSDGYTF,TGCAGCGGTGAAATGGCAGGGGGAAGTGATGGCTACACCTTC
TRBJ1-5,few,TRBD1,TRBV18,CASSPGQGAAVSNQPQHF,TGTGCCAGCTCTCCGGGACAGGGTGCTGCGGTGAGCAATCAGCCCCAGCATTTT
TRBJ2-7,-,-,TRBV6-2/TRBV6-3,CASSYSGESYEQYF,TGTGCCAGCAGTTACTCTGGCGAATCCTACGAGCAGTACTTC
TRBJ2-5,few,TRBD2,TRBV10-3,CAISEVAGTYGAETQYF,TGTGCCATCAGTGAGGTAGCGGGGACTTACGGCGCGGAGACCCAGTACTTC
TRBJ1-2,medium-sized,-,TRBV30,CAWSVRGARGYGYTF,TGTGCCTGGAGTGTAAGGGGGGCGAGAGGCTATGGCTACACCTTC
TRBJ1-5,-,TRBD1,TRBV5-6,CASSYGTGGLNQPQHF,TGCGCCAGCAGCTACGGGACAGGGGGACTTAATCAGCCCCAGCATTTT
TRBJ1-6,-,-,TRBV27,CASSFWGGPLHF,TGTGCCAGCAGCTTCTGGGGGGGGCCCCTCCACTTT
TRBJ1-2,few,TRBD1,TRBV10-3,CAISESTPGGSYGYTF,TGTGCCATCAGTGAGTCGACTCCAGGGGGGAGTTATGGCTACACCTTC